This T cell receptor (beta chain) came from a study of blood T cell repertoires in COVID-19. About the research overall: Sources were T cells, B-cell-depleted T cells, or PBMCs; the material itself was cDNA or gDNA.

Seattle's cohort entered during active infection and was followed longitudinally. Germline loops: CDR1 SGHAT, CDR2 FQNNGV. The CDR3 contains 15 residues. V dropped 5 bases and J dropped 3; count of bases not matched to a gene: 7. Original processing notes: It was from reference gene primer amplification that nucleated cell counts were estimated. TCRdb keeps only in-frame clones here, not all; method: immunoSEQ multiplex PCR. Clone size and V and J calls were adopted from that table, with D and trimming inferred from the DNA. This repertoire shows 160,000 or so clones, 79% found once; its top ten account for roughly 8%.

The gene calls are TRBV11-2 and TRBJ2-3, with 8 bases identical to TRBD2. The specimen sequenced was peripheral blood. This receptor was identified in an older woman with COVID-19, enrolled during active disease. CDR3 sequence (DNA): TGTGCCAGCAGCCCCCCGGGACTAGGGACAGATACGCAGTATTTT. It is translated as CASSPPGLGTDTQYF.